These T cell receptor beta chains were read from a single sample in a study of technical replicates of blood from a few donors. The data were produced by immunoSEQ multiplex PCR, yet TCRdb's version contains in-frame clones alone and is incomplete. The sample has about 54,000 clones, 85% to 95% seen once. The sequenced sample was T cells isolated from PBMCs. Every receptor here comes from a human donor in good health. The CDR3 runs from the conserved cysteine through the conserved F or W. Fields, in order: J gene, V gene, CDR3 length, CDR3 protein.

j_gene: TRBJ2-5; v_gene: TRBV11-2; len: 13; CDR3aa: CASSLGTEETQYF
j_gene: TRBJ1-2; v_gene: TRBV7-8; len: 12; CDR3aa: CASSSGDSGYTF
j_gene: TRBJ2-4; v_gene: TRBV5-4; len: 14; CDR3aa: CASSFDQGVNIQYF
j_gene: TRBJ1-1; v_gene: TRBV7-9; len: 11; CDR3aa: CASSFLVLAFF
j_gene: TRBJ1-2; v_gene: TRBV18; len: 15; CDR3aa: CASSPDVQGATGYTF
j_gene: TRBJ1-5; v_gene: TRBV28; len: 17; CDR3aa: CASSLAPNRGPNQPQHF
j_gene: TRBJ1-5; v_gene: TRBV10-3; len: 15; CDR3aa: CAISESTGFNQPQHF
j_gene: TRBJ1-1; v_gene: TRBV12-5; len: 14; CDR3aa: CASGLVLVNTEAFF
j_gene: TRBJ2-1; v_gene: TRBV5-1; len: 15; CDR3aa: CASSLRQGARNEQFF
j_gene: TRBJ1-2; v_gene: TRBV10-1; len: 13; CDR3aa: CASSERGDYGYTF
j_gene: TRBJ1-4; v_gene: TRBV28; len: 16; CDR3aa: CASSLSPTGINEKLFF
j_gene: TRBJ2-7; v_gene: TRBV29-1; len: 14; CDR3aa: CSVEVRQPSYEQYF
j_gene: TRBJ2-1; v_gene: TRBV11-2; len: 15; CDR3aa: CASSSRLSSYNEQFF
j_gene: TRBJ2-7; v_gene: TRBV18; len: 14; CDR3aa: CASSRTGVSYEQYF
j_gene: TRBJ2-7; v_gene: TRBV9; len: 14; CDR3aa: CASSVERQTHEQYF
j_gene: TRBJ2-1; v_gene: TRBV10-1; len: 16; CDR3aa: CASSPGTGGNYNEQFF
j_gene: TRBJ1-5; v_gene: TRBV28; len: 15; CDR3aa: CASSRLTGGGQPQHF
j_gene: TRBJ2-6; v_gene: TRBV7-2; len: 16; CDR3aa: CASSPRWGPGANVLTF
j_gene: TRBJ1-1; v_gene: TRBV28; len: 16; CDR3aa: CASSLPTGGMNTEAFF
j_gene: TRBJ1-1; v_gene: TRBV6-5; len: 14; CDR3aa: CASSYSPLNTEAFF
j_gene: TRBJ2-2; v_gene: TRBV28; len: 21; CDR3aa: CASYGPPRSGLAGPLTGELFF
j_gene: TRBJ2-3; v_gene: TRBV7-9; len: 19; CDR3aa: CASSSRTSGPYFSTDTQYF
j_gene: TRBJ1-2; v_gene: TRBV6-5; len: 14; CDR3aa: CASSRQGASAGYTF
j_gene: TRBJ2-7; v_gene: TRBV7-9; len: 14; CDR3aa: CASSFGSASYEQYF
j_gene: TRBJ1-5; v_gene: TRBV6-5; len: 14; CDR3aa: CASSSGQVNQPQHF
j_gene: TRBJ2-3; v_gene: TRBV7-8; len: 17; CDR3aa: CASSPEPGTASTDTQYF
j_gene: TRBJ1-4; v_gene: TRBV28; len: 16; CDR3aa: CASSSTQDGAAGKLFF
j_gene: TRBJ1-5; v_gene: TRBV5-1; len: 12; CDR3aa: CASAGDAQPQHF
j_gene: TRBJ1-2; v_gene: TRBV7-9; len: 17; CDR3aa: CASSLWHPGQGYYGYTF
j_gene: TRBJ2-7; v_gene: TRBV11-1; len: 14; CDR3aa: CASSLEEASYEQYF
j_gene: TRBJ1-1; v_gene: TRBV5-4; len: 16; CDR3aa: CASSLGDRGPGSEAFF
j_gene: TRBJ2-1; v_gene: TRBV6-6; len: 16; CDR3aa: CASSYSTRLAKNEQFF
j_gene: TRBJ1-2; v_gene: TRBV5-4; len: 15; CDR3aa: CASSPIEDSPYGYTF
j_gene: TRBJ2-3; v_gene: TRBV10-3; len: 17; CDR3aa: CATLNSIGLDGDNTQYF
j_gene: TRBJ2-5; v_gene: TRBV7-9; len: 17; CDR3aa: CASSLEITGGPRETQYF
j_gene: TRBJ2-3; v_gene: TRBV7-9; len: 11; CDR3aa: CASSVLDTQYF